This T cell receptor beta chain stems from a study of chemoradiotherapy in HPV16-positive cancers (dated by TCRdb to the early 2020s). In terms of the full investigation: Candidate HPV-specific T-cell clones and common TCR motifs were defined through functional T-cell assays on cells from a couple of HPV16-positive patients. Next, the candidate HPV-specific TCRs and motifs were followed in TCR repertoires from 80 to 90 patients with HPV-related cancers. The study asked whether T-cell immunity against the HPV oncoproteins E6 and E7 changes during chemoradiotherapy and whether it affects survival. Study-wide findings and limitations: Expansion of candidate HPV-specific clones and E7-related TCR motifs was observed in the tumor microenvironment during treatment, whereas no such expansion was observed for non-HPV-specific T cells. In HPV16-positive patients, expansion of HPV-responsive T cells during chemoradiotherapy was associated with improved recurrence-free survival. Only two HPV16-positive patients were used to derive the functional definition of HPV-specific T cells, and the survival association was reported for HPV16-positive patients.

Libraries were made using the immunoSEQ multiplex PCR assay. Not all clones reach the TCRdb copy of this immuneACCESS table, which keeps in-frame sequences only. Checked studies attribute under half of the gap to unresolved V genes and leave the rest unexplained. This sample has 15,000 to 20,000 clones in its table, and roughly 82% of those were observed once. The leading ten clones occupy over 3.5% of the sample. This clone was detected a few times. Its target antigen remains unknown. It has no much larger one-base neighbor in the sample; base qualities were not kept. Repertoires were sampled repeatedly over the course of chemoradiotherapy so that clonal expansion in the tumor microenvironment could be followed. The CDR3 holds 15 amino acids from the cysteine to the phenylalanine. Only the CDR3 DNA stays, 45 bases, in frame from base 1. The CDR1 and CDR2 encoded by the germline V gene are MGHRA and YSYEKL. V is clipped by 0 bases and J by 4 bases, and the sequence between their germline boundaries is 9 bases long.

This receptor was taken from a human donor with HPV-associated anogenital cancer. This specimen was blood, taken from a patient who underwent chemoradiotherapy. Rearrangement joined TRBV4-1 to TRBJ2-2; the D gene lacks a confident call. CDR3 region: CASSQDPGPTGELFF. At the DNA level, the sequence is TGCGCCAGCAGCCAAGATCCCGGGCCCACCGGGGAGCTGTTTTTT.